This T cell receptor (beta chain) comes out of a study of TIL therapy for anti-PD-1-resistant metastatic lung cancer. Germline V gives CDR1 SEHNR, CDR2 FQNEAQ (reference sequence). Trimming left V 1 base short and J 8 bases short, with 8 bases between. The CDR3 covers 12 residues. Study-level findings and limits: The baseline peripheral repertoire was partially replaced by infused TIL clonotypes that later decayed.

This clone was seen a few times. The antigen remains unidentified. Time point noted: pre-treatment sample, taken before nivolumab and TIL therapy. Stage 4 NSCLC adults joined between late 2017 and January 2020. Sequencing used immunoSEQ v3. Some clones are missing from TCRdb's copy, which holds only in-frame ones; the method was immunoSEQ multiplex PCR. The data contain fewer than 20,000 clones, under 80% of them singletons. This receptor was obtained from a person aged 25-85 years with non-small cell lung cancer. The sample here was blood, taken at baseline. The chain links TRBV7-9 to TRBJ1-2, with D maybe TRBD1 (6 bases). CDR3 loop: CASSLEQGGYTF. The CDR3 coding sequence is TGTGCCAGCAGCTTAGAACAGGGAGGCTACACCTTC. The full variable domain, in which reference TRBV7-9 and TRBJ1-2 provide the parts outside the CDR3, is DTGVSQNPRHKITKRGQNVTFRCDPISEHNRLYWYRQTLGQGPEFLTYFQNEAQLEKSRLLSDRFSAERPKGSFSTLEIQRTEQGDSAMYLCASSLEQGGYTFGSGTRLTVV.